This T cell receptor beta chain was recorded in a study of blood T cell repertoires in COVID-19. Authors' data handling: Amplification of reference gene primers was used by the study to estimate nucleated cell counts. Generated by immunoSEQ multiplex PCR, the TCRdb table keeps only in-frame clones and is missing some. V and J calls plus clone size are reproduced from that table; the DNA served to infer D and trimming. This table has some 210,000 clones, roughly 80% appearing once. Trimming removed 4 bases from V and 3 bases from J; junction bases left unmatched: 11. This CDR3 spans 17 amino acids. CDR1 and CDR2 (germline): MNHEY, SMNVEV (reference sequence).

Sequencing was carried out using peripheral blood. The J gene is TRBJ2-7, the V gene TRBV27; the match to TRBD2 covers 11 bases. This receptor was obtained from a human donor in a cohort sampled during active COVID-19. The CDR3 DNA reads TGTGCCAGCAGTTCCCCTGCAACTAGCGGGAGTCTCTACGAGCAGTACTTC. Translated, it gives CASSSPATSGSLYEQYF.